This T cell receptor beta chain was observed in a study of T cells in Graves' hyperthyroidism and ophthalmopathy. Researchers amplified the TCR beta CDR3 regions from RNA transcripts. First-round RT-PCR of the TCR CDR3 relied on the HTBI primer set. MiXCR was run by TCRdb on the multiplex PCR reads, yielding one entry per CDR3 protein. The sample lists 450,000 to 700,000 distinct CDR3 sequences; just over 45% were seen once. This clonotype came up a few times. Its antigen is undetermined. A junction end diverges from the germline sequence, so it may reflect a read error. Points from the study as a whole: A median approximately 6.8 months before onset, the model predicted ophthalmopathy. Ophthalmopathy and stable hyperthyroidism were told apart by a 13 V-J model.

The CDR3 consists of 15 residues. The V gene's germline CDR1 is MNHNY and CDR2 SVGAGI (reference sequence). This chain links TRBV6-6 with TRBJ2-5; 15 positions agree with TRBD2. The material sequenced was peripheral blood or thyroid tissue (not recorded which). The clonotype comes from a woman under 30 with Graves' hyperthyroidism. The CDR3 loop reads CASSYGPGLAGGKHF. The CDR3 region has the DNA TGTGCCAGCAGTTACGGTCCGGGACTAGCGGGAGGAAAGCACTTC.